The 28 T cell receptor beta chains below were found in one sample sequenced in a study of shared clonotypes between healthy human individuals. Measured with immunoSEQ multiplex PCR; TCRdb has only the in-frame clones, and not every one. The sample holds some 1.5 million clones, 95% to 99% seen once. Specimen: naive CD4+ T cells sorted from blood. The sample's subset: CD45RA+ positively selected. Receptors originate from a man younger than 45 in good health.

The chain recombines TRBV7-2 with TRBJ2-1; 7 nucleotides line up with TRBD1. The germline CDR1 and CDR2 sequences are SGHTA and FQGNSA. Trimming cost V 6 bases and J 2 bases; bases outside gene matches: 4. The CDR3 sequence is 14 residues long. CDR3 sequence reads: CASRTQGAYNEQFF. In nucleotides, the CDR3 is TGTGCCAGCAGAACGCAGGGGGCCTACAATGAGCAGTTCTTC.

This chain uses TRBV7-2 with TRBJ2-7, with a possible D match to TRBD1 (7 bases). The CDR3 length is 16 residues. Germline V gene sequence: CDR1 SGHTA, CDR2 FQGNSA. The ends were cut back, 8 bases at V and 3 bases at J, with 23 bases in the middle. CDR3 coding DNA: TGTGCCAGCGCCTCCGACAGGGTGACTAGTTTCTACGAGCAGTACTTC. As protein: CASASDRVTSFYEQYF.

This clone was picked up one time. This chain joins TRBV9 and TRBJ2-1; D uncertain. Trimming removed 2 bases from V and 2 bases from J, with 8 bases in between. CDR1 and CDR2 (germline): SGDLS, YYNGEE. The CDR3 extends over 14 amino acids. The CDR3 here is CASSVRTAYNEQFF. The CDR3 DNA reads TGTGCCAGCAGCGTCCGGACGGCCTACAATGAGCAGTTCTTC.

The chain combines TRBV7-8 with TRBJ1-2; D not resolved. The CDR3 runs to 14 residues. Trimming left V 2 bases short and J 3 bases short, with 10 bases between. Germline CDR1 and CDR2: SGHVS and FQNEAQ. CDR3 sequence: CASSLNEGYYGYTF. CDR3 coding DNA: TGTGCCAGCAGCTTAAACGAGGGTTACTATGGCTACACCTTC.

In the case of this clone: In the same sample, other DNA sequences code for this CDR3. This sequence joins TRBV2 and TRBJ2-2, with TRBD1 matching 10 bases. This CDR3 spans 14 amino acids. The germline V gene encodes CDR1 SNHLY and CDR2 FYNNEI. V lost 8 bases to trimming and J lost 4 bases; unmatched junction nucleotides: 4. The CDR3 loop reads CASSRDRGTGELFF. CDR3 DNA sequence: TGTGCCAGCTCCCGGGACAGGGGCACCGGGGAGCTGTTTTTT.

The chain uses TRBV27 and TRBJ2-2; D remains unclear. The CDR3 spans 15 residues. Germline lookup yields CDR1 MNHEY and CDR2 SMNVEV (reference sequence). V was pared by 4 bases and J by 1 base, with 10 bases between. CDR3 sequence: CASSSLPLNTGELFF. The CDR3 coding sequence is TGTGCCAGCAGTTCACTACCCCTGAACACCGGGGAGCTGTTTTTT.

This clone was seen just once. V gene TRBV5-1 combines with J gene TRBJ2-5; D ambiguous. This CDR3 is 14 amino acids long. CDR1 and CDR2 (germline): SGHRS, YFSETQ. Trimming removed 4 bases at V and 5 bases at J, with 15 bases between. The CDR3 region has the DNA TGCGCCAGCAGCGAAACATTCGCGGCGGAGACCCAGTACTTC. Translating it yields CASSETFAAETQYF.

The CDR3 DNA reads as TGTGCCATCAGTGACGTTACAGGGATGGCTTTCTTT. Its translation is CAISDVTGMAFF. The genes are TRBV10-3 and TRBJ1-1, with D possibly being TRBD1 (6 bases). The germline V gene has CDR1 ENHRY and CDR2 SYGVKD. The CDR3 is 12 amino acids. The V and J ends lost 3 bases and 11 bases respectively, with 13 bases between them.

V gene TRBV5-4 combines with J gene TRBJ2-7, with D tentatively TRBD2 (5 bases). The V gene's germline CDR1 is SGHNT and CDR2 YYREEE (reference sequence). V lost 0 bases to trimming and J lost 7 bases, with 20 bases between them. The CDR3 has 16 residues. As DNA, the CDR3 is TGTGCCAGCAGCTTGGAGTACGGACGAGCGGCAAGGGAGCAGTACTTC. Its protein product is CASSLEYGRAAREQYF.

This chain links TRBV29-1 with TRBJ2-1; D is unclear. The V gene lost 7 bases and the J gene lost 3 bases, with 10 bases spanning the gap. Looked up from germline, CDR1 is SQVTM and CDR2 is ANQGSEA. There are 12 residues in the CDR3. CDR3 sequence reads: CSGFIVYNEQFF. DNA of the CDR3: TGCAGCGGCTTTATTGTCTACAATGAGCAGTTCTTC.

The chain employs TRBV2 and TRBJ2-4, with 7 bases identical to TRBD2. CDR1 and CDR2 from the germline V gene are SNHLY and FYNNEI. V was pared by 7 bases and J by 6 bases, with 12 bases of the junction left unmatched. This CDR3 has 15 amino acids. The chain's CDR3 is CASMKSGLERNIQYF. The CDR3 DNA is TGTGCCAGCATGAAGTCCGGACTAGAAAGAAACATTCAGTACTTC.

The V and J genes are TRBV5-3 and TRBJ1-1, with D uncertain. Being an ORF, TRBV5-3 has a function that is uncertain. The CDR3 loop spans 17 amino acids. Trimming removed 5 bases at V and 4 bases at J, with 24 bases between. CDR3 DNA sequence: TGTGCCAGAAGACCTCCGTACGACCTCTTCCCGCCCACTGAAGCTTTCTTT. Translating it yields CARRPPYDLFPPTEAFF.

J is TRBJ1-1 and V is TRBV15, with D unresolved. V was pared by 1 base and J by 7 bases, with 13 bases between. The CDR3 is 14 residues long. Germline V gene lookup returns CDR1 LNHNV and CDR2 YYDKDF (reference sequence). The CDR3 DNA sequence: TGTGCCACCAGCAGAGGGTCTCCAGCAGATGAAGCTTTCTTT. Protein sequence: CATSRGSPADEAFF.

The chain uses TRBV5-1 and TRBJ1-4; no reliable D call. Germline V lookup: CDR1 SGHRS, CDR2 YFSETQ. Trimming took off 0 bases at V and 7 bases at J, with 7 bases between the two ends. This CDR3 region has 13 residues. CDR3 loop: CASSLVNSEKLFF. As DNA, the CDR3 is TGCGCCAGCAGCTTGGTCAACAGTGAAAAACTGTTTTTT. The whole variable domain, filled in from reference TRBV5-1 and TRBJ1-4, reads KAGVTQTPRYLIKTRGQQVTLSCSPISGHRSVSWYQQTPGQGLQFLFEYFSETQRNKGNFPGRFSGRQFSNSRSEMNVSTLELGDSALYLCASSLVNSEKLFFGSGTQLSVL.

V is TRBV11-2 and J is TRBJ2-7, with no clear D. CDR3 size: 11 residues. The V end lost 11 bases, the J end lost 3 bases, and 11 bases lay between the germline ends. Germline loops: CDR1 SGHAT, CDR2 FQNNGV. As DNA, the CDR3 is TGTGCCGGCTCGGCAGGCTACGAGCAGTACTTC. It encodes CAGSAGYEQYF.

The J gene is TRBJ1-2, the V gene TRBV29-1, with D possibly being TRBD1 (6 bases). Germline CDR1 is SQVTM and CDR2 is ANQGSEA. V shed 6 bases and J shed 4 bases, with 18 bases lying between them. The CDR3 length is 14 residues. This CDR3 is CSVPGRGGGYGYTF. In nucleotides, the CDR3 is TGCAGCGTCCCGGGGAGGGGAGGGGGCTATGGCTACACCTTC. Based on the CDR3 plus reference TRBV29-1 and TRBJ1-2, the full variable domain is SAVISQKPSRDICQRGTSLTIQCQVDSQVTMMFWYRQQPGQSLTLIATANQGSEATYESGFVIDKFPISRPNLTFSTLTVSNMSPEDSSIYLCSVPGRGGGYGYTFGSGTRLTVV.

V is TRBV6-6 and J is TRBJ2-7; no clear D. CDR3 size: 15 residues. V gave up 3 bases and J gave up 5 bases, with 17 bases separating them. CDR1 and CDR2 from the germline V gene are MNHNY and SVGAGI (reference sequence). The CDR3 DNA is TGTGCCAGCAGTTATGACACGGCGAGAAGGGACGAGCAGTACTTC. Its translation: CASSYDTARRDEQYF.

This clone was recorded once. The rearrangement joins TRBV19 to TRBJ2-7; 7 bases agree with TRBD1. Per the germline V gene, CDR1 is LNHDA and CDR2 is SQIVND (reference sequence). The CDR3 totals 14 residues. J was trimmed by 6 bases and V by 1 base; bases with no gene match: 6. CDR3 coding DNA: TGTGCCAGTAGTATAGGACAGGGAGTCAGCGAGCAGTACTTC. Translated, it gives CASSIGQGVSEQYF.

The chain has TRBV7-7 and TRBJ2-2; TRBD2 might be the D (6 bases). The ends were cut back, 5 bases at V and 4 bases at J, with 14 bases in the middle. The CDR3 is 15 residues long. The germline V gene encodes CDR1 SSHAT and CDR2 FNYEAQ (reference sequence). Here the CDR3 reads CASSPQGLGTGELFF. The DNA of the CDR3 is TGTGCCAGCAGCCCTCAGGGACTCGGCACCGGGGAGCTGTTTTTT.

This sequence joins TRBV19 and TRBJ2-6; a possible D gene is TRBD1 (5 bases). This CDR3 has 17 residues. CDR1 is LNHDA, CDR2 SQIVND, per germline (reference sequence). Trimming pared 4 bases from V and 0 bases from J, leaving 13 bases between. The CDR3 DNA reads TGTGCCAGTAGTACTCCCCAGGGCCTCTCTGGGGCCAACGTCCTGACTTTC. Its protein is CASSTPQGLSGANVLTF.

The table lists this clone with a count of one. The chain couples TRBV11-2 to TRBJ2-7, with D unclear. CDR1 and CDR2 (germline): SGHAT, FQNNGV. This CDR3 is built from 17 residues. The germline V and J ends were trimmed by 2 bases and 3 bases, with 20 bases remaining between them. CDR3 sequence reads: CASSLIAGVRSNYEQYF. In DNA, the CDR3 is TGTGCCAGCAGCTTAATCGCTGGGGTCAGATCGAACTACGAGCAGTACTTC. The whole variable domain, filled in from reference TRBV11-2 and TRBJ2-7, reads EAGVAQSPRYKIIEKRQSVAFWCNPISGHATLYWYQQILGQGPKLLIQFQNNGVVDDSQLPKDRFSAERLKGVDSTLKIQPAKLEDSAVYLCASSLIAGVRSNYEQYFGPGTRLTVT.

This CDR3 is CASSQLSGRSSYEQYF. In DNA, the CDR3 is TGTGCCAGCAGCCAACTAAGCGGGAGGAGCTCCTACGAGCAGTACTTC. This chain links TRBV4-2 with TRBJ2-7; 9 bases agree with TRBD2. This CDR3 is 16 amino acids long. The germline CDR1 and CDR2 sequences are LGHNA and YNFKEQ. The ends lost 2 bases at V and 0 bases at J; junction bases unmatched: 5.

V is TRBV5-8 and J is TRBJ1-4; D remains unclear. Germline CDR1 is SGHTS and CDR2 is YDEGEE. The V end lost 2 bases, the J end lost 7 bases, and 24 bases lay between the germline ends. The CDR3 consists of 18 residues. The CDR3 sequence: CASSLKTPGTGRGEKLFF. The CDR3, as DNA: TGTGCCAGCAGCTTAAAAACTCCGGGCACCGGGCGAGGTGAAAAACTGTTTTTT.

The V and J genes are TRBV7-2 and TRBJ2-1, with D maybe TRBD2 (6 bases). This CDR3 has 20 residues. The ends were cut back, 0 bases at V and 1 base at J, with 22 bases in the middle. Germline values: CDR1 SGHTA, CDR2 FQGNSA. The CDR3 reads CASSLAPAGPLGVSYNEQFF. The CDR3 DNA sequence: TGTGCCAGCAGCTTAGCACCCGCGGGACCCCTCGGGGTGTCCTACAATGAGCAGTTCTTC. The variable domain in full, completed from reference TRBV7-2 and TRBJ2-1, reads GAGVSQSPSNKVTEKGKDVELRCDPISGHTALYWYRQSLGQGLEFLIYFQGNSAPDKSGLPSDRFSAERTGGSVSTLTIQRTQQEDSAVYLCASSLAPAGPLGVSYNEQFFGPGTRLTVL.

A single count supports this clone. The genes are TRBV5-1 and TRBJ2-3, with 7 bases identical to TRBD1. Germline CDR1 and CDR2: SGHRS and YFSETQ. V lost 3 bases, J lost 0 bases, and 7 bases stayed unmatched. The CDR3 extends over 16 amino acids. CDR3 nucleotides: TGCGCCAGCAGCTCAATTAGGACAGGTAGCACAGATACGCAGTATTTT. This encodes CASSSIRTGSTDTQYF.

The chain combines TRBV27 with TRBJ2-1; TRBD2 matches at 12 bases. The CDR3 sequence is 16 residues long. V dropped 3 bases and J dropped 5; count of bases not matched to a gene: 5. In germline, CDR1 is MNHEY, CDR2 SMNVEV (reference sequence). This CDR3 is CASSFHGLAGNNEQFF. Here the CDR3 DNA reads TGTGCCAGCAGTTTCCACGGACTAGCGGGGAACAATGAGCAGTTCTTC.

The genes are TRBV5-4 and TRBJ2-5; the D gene is possibly TRBD2 (7 bases). The germline V gene encodes CDR1 SGHNT and CDR2 YYREEE (reference sequence). Trimming removed 4 bases at V and 3 bases at J, with 13 bases between. CDR3 size: 14 residues. CDR3 loop: CASSPGGREETQYF. The CDR3 DNA is TGTGCCAGCAGCCCGGGGGGCAGGGAAGAGACCCAGTACTTC.

This chain links TRBV18 with TRBJ2-1, with 8 bases matching TRBD1. Germline CDR1 KGHSH, CDR2 LQKENI. The CDR3 spans 15 residues. Trimming at V came to 4 bases and at J to 0 bases, leaving 2 bases not matched to a gene. The CDR3 coding sequence is TGTGCCAGCTCACAAACAGGGGGCTCCTACAATGAGCAGTTCTTC. Translation gives CASSQTGGSYNEQFF. Using reference TRBV18 and TRBJ2-1 for the parts outside the CDR3, the full variable domain is NAGVMQNPRHLVRRRGQEARLRCSPMKGHSHVYWYRQLPEEGLKFMVYLQKENIIDESGMPKERFSAEFPKEGPSILRIQQVVRGDSAAYFCASSQTGGSYNEQFFGPGTRLTVL.